The clone carrying this TCR beta chain was seen a few times. These data are taken from a study of blood T cells in healthy people across ages. Germline V gene lookup returns CDR1 SGDLS and CDR2 YYNGEE. The CDR3 has 17 residues. With V trimmed by 2 bases and J by 1 base, 5 bases remained unmatched. Next came a second PCR, run for about 6 to 11 cycles, which used a sample-barcoded 5' primer along with a J-beta primer mix. Each CDR3 protein gets one entry after TCRdb re-called the 5' RACE reads with MiXCR. This sample has about 970,000 distinct CDR3 sequences, with roughly 47% found just once. This sequence joins TRBV9 and TRBJ2-5; 13 bases match TRBD2. Material: blood. This TCR came from a woman aged 60 to 75 in good health. The CDR3 protein is CASSVEGLAGLQETQYF. The CDR3 region has the DNA TGTGCCAGCAGCGTGGAGGGACTAGCGGGGCTCCAAGAGACCCAGTACTTC.